The entry below describes one TCR beta chain. The antigen is not known. Germline CDR1 reads SGHAT; CDR2 reads FQDESV (reference sequence). The J segment lost 0 bases and the V segment lost 4 bases, leaving 4 bases of the junction unmatched. This CDR3 is built from 15 residues. The entry originates in a study of T cell responses to AZD1222 COVID-19 vaccine. Overall study results and limits: Nearly half of spike-specific TCRs reportedly go after variant regions that carry no mutations. Only a handful of AZD1222 recipients tested seropositive at baseline. Rises in breadth and depth of Spike-specific TCRs came after two AZD1222 doses. White British ancestry dominated among donors, who included more females, and clonal diversity was possibly underestimated.

Profiled with immunoSEQ multiplex PCR; TCRdb holds only in-frame clones, not every one. This sample yields just under 150,000 clones, of which approximately 86% are seen a single time; under 5.5% belongs to the top ten. This material consisted of peripheral blood, taken 28 days after the second dose of the MenACWY control vaccine. This TCR was recovered from an adult who received the MenACWY meningococcal vaccine as a control. The V and J genes are TRBV11-1 and TRBJ2-7; TRBD1 matches at 9 bases. The DNA of the CDR3 is TGTGCCAGCAGCTGGGACAGGGCCTTCTCCTACGAGCAGTACTTC. Protein product: CASSWDRAFSYEQYF.